Below, one T cell receptor (beta chain) is given with its context. The protocol was immunoSEQ multiplex PCR, while the TCRdb copy is restricted to in-frame clones and leaves out a portion. The repertoire holds around 92,000 clones, with more than 70% as singletons. Trimming took off 4 bases at V and 5 bases at J, with 11 bases between the two ends. Germline V gene sequence: CDR1 SNHLY, CDR2 FYNNEI. CDR3 length: 13 residues. The data derive from a study of PD-L1 blockade in urothelial cancer. Overall study context: Prior chemotherapy ranged from 0 to 3 regimens per patient. Blood analysis occurred 3 weeks (second dose) and 6 weeks after treatment start.

Time point denoted: pretreatment peripheral blood. Locally advanced or metastatic urothelial carcinoma was present in patients. The TCR originated in an elderly woman with urothelial cancer. The genes are TRBV2 and TRBJ1-1, with D tentatively TRBD1 (5 bases). Material: PBMCs, obtained around atezolizumab (anti-PD-L1) treatment. The CDR3 loop reads CASSVQGGTEAFF. The CDR3, as DNA: TGTGCCAGCAGTGTTCAGGGAGGGACTGAAGCTTTCTTT.